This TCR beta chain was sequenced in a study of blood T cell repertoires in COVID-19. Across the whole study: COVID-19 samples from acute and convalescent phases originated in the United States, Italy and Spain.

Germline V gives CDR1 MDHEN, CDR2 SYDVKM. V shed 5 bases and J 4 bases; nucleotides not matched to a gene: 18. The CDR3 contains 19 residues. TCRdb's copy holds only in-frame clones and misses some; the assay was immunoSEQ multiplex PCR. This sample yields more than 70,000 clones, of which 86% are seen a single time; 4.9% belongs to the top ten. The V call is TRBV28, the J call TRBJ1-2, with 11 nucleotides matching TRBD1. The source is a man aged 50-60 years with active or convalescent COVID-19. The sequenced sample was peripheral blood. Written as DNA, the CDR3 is TGTGCCAGCAGTCCCATGGGGGGGGACAGGGGGAACCTTGGCTATGGCTACACCTTC. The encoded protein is CASSPMGGDRGNLGYGYTF.